This T cell receptor (beta chain) was identified in a study of blood T cell repertoires in COVID-19 (dated by TCRdb to the early 2020s). A note on the overall study: Samples covering the acute and convalescent phases of COVID-19 were provided by collaborators in the United States, Italy and Spain. The prospective study material was composed of cDNA or gDNA derived from T cells, B-cell-depleted T cells, or PBMCs. The dataset comprised deeply sampled blood TCRbeta repertoires from subjects exposed to, actively infected with, or recovered from COVID-19. The repertoires were released in a freely available public database intended as a resource for research on the immune response to SARS-CoV-2. The samples were drawn from two sources: the first 160 participants of the ongoing ImmuneRACE study, and 1,254 subjects contributed by 6 global collaborators. Sample metadata almost always included a de-identified subject ID, COVID-19 status, age in years and sex. Where available, HLA class I and class II types were taken from metadata supplied by the sample provider and were not determined by assay-based typing. Points the paper makes about the study in general: The amount of clinical and demographic metadata varied by source and participant and was provided uncurated.

TCRbeta CDR3 regions were amplified from genomic DNA using the immunoSEQ Assay, a bias-controlled multiplex PCR. On the authors' methods: Within the assay, amplification of reference gene primers was used to estimate how many nucleated cells each sample contained. To quantify the absolute abundance of each unique TCRbeta CDR3 rearrangement, sequence reads were collapsed and filtered. Productive Simpson clonality was computed per sample as the square root of Simpson's diversity index over productive rearrangements. In TCRdb, the immuneACCESS table is reduced to in-frame sequences with V and J assigned. These tables do not hold every clone; where another copy was compared, an unresolved V gene accounts for under half, and the others remain unexplained. V and J calls and clone size are given by that table; D and trimming were obtained from the DNA. The sample table records about 200,000 clones; around 89% of these occur just once. Roughly 5.6% of the sample belongs to the ten largest clones.

V ends up 9 bases short and J 4 bases short, with an unmatched junction base count of 11. The CDR3, from cysteine to phenylalanine, totals 15 residues. Solely the CDR3 DNA is kept, with 45 bases framed from the first base. In the germline V gene, CDR1 corresponds to SGHRS and CDR2 to YFSETQ. This clone was detected only once. What this receptor recognizes is not known. One base away there is no much larger clone; base qualities are not given. Whole blood was collected in K2EDTA tubes by collaborating institutions according to the institutions' own protocols. For TCRbeta analysis, collaborator samples were shipped as frozen whole blood, as isolated PBMCs, or as DNA extracted from either sample type.

The sequence was obtained from a man aged 35-49 years with active or convalescent COVID-19. The chain uses TRBV5-1 and TRBJ2-1; 9 bases in the junction line up with TRBD1. Sequenced sample: peripheral blood. The sequenced DNA: TGCGCCACCCGCGACCCGGACAGGGGTTACAATGAGCAGTTCTTC. Its translation is CATRDPDRGYNEQFF. Reference TRBV5-1 and TRBJ2-1 genes cover what lies past the CDR3, so the full variable domain is KAGVTQTPRYLIKTRGQQVTLSCSPISGHRSVSWYQQTPGQGLQFLFEYFSETQRNKGNFPGRFSGRQFSNSRSEMNVSTLELGDSALYLCATRDPDRGYNEQFFGPGTRLTVL.